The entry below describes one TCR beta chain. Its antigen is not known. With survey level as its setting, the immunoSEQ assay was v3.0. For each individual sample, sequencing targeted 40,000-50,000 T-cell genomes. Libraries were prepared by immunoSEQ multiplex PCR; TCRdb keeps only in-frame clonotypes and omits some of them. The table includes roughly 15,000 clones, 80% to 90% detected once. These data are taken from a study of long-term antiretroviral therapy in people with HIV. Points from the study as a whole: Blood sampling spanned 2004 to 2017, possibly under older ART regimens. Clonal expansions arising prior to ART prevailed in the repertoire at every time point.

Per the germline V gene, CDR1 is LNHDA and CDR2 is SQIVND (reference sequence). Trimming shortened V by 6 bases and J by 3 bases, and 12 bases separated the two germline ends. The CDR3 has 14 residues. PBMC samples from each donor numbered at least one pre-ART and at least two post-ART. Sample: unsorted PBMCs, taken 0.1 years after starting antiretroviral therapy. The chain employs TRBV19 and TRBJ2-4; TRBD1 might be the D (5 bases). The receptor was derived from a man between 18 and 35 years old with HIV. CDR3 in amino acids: CASSQGSVKNIQYF. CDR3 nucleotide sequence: TGTGCCAGTAGCCAGGGCAGCGTCAAAAACATTCAGTACTTC.